These 23 T cell receptor beta chains were all obtained from the same sample, sequenced in a study of HIV-infected patients and healthy controls. cDNA was made from roughly 470 ng RNA using alpha and beta constant primers. Separate chain-specific third strand synthesis with multiplexing indices produced the alpha and beta libraries. TCRdb ran MiXCR on the 5' RACE reads and lists one entry per CDR3 protein. This sample has 15,000 to 20,000 distinct CDR3 sequences; 9% to 15% occur once, and the top ten carry around 10%. No cell fractionation was done, so the repertoire covers all unsorted peripheral blood T cells. Sequencing was performed on blood. These TCRs come from an adult in good health.

The table lists this clonotype with many counts. The gene calls are TRBV6-2 or TRBV6-3 and TRBJ1-2; TRBD1 is a possible D gene (6 bases). The V gene's germline CDR1 is MNHEY and CDR2 SVGEGT. The CDR3 extends over 13 amino acids. V was pared by 4 bases and J by 3 bases, with 9 bases between. CDR3 sequence reads: CASSSDRDYGYTF. The CDR3 DNA sequence: TGTGCCAGCAGTTCGGACAGAGACTATGGCTACACCTTC.

This clonotype is medium-sized in the sample. The chain couples TRBV27 to TRBJ2-3, with D possibly matching TRBD2 (7 bases). The V end lost 5 bases, the J end lost 4 bases, and 25 bases lay between the germline ends. There are 18 residues in the CDR3. Germline assignment: CDR1 MNHEY and CDR2 SMNVEV (reference sequence). CDR3 sequence (DNA): TGTGCCAGCAGTCCACCCCGACTCCGGGGGGCAAGGGCAGATACGCAGTATTTT. Amino acids: CASSPPRLRGARADTQYF.

There are many counts of this clonotype. The chain employs TRBV7-3 and TRBJ1-1; D is ambiguous. The CDR3 is 16 amino acids. V dropped 1 base and J dropped 2 bases, with 14 bases sitting between them. Per the germline V gene, CDR1 is SGHTA and CDR2 is FQGTGA. The CDR3, as DNA: TGTGCCAGCAGCTTAAATCCCCCGGATGGAAACACTGAAGCTTTCTTT. Its protein product is CASSLNPPDGNTEAFF.

V and J are TRBV7-9 and TRBJ1-1, with 7 nucleotides matching TRBD1. From germline, CDR1 is SEHNR and CDR2 FQNEAQ (reference sequence). J gave up 4 bases and V 5 bases, and 7 bases lay outside the gene matches. This CDR3 is built from 14 residues. The chain's CDR3 is CASSHRTGATEAFF. CDR3 nucleotide sequence: TGTGCCAGCAGCCACCGGACAGGAGCCACTGAAGCTTTCTTT.

In this sample, this clonotype is medium-sized (0.01 to 0.1%). The J gene is TRBJ2-6, the V gene TRBV28; no clear D gene. This CDR3 contains 15 residues. The germline gives CDR1 MDHEN, CDR2 SYDVKM. V lost 5 bases and J lost 0, with 8 bases in between. CDR3 DNA: TGTGCCAGCAGTCCTTTAGACTCTGGGGCCAACGTCCTGACTTTC. Translation: CASSPLDSGANVLTF. The variable domain in full, completed from reference TRBV28 and TRBJ2-6, reads DVKVTQSSRYLVKRTGEKVFLECVQDMDHENMFWYRQDPGLGLRLIYFSYDVKMKEKGDIPEGYSVSREKKERFSLILESASTNQTSMYLCASSPLDSGANVLTFGAGSRLTVL.

This clonotype was found many times. This chain joins TRBV7-2 and TRBJ2-1, with a tentative D call TRBD1 (6 bases). The V and J ends lost 6 bases and 10 bases respectively, with 22 bases between them. CDR3 length: 15 residues. Germline V gives CDR1 SGHTA, CDR2 FQGNSA. CDR3 residues: CASSLLTGLGREQFF. The CDR3 bases are TGTGCCAGCAGTCTCTTGACAGGTCTCGGTCGCGAGCAGTTCTTC.

This clonotype has only a few counts. This sequence joins TRBV7-8 and TRBJ2-7; D is possibly TRBD2 (7 bases). Germline-derived CDR1 and CDR2 are SGHVS and FQNEAQ. The CDR3 has 12 amino acids. Deletions cut 5 bases from V and 6 bases from J, with 11 bases between. The CDR3 spells CASSPGEGEQYF. CDR3 in DNA: TGTGCCAGCAGCCCAGGGGAGGGCGAGCAGTACTTC.

V and J are TRBV5-4 and TRBJ2-2, with D tentatively TRBD1 (6 bases). The CDR3 spans 16 residues. Trimming pared 1 base from V and 2 bases from J, leaving 12 bases between. Germline-derived CDR1 and CDR2 are SGHNT and YYREEE (reference sequence). CDR3 sequence: CASSLSYRENTGELFF. The CDR3, as DNA: TGTGCCAGCAGCTTGTCGTACAGGGAAAACACCGGGGAGCTGTTTTTT. The full variable domain, in which reference TRBV5-4 and TRBJ2-2 provide the parts outside the CDR3, is ETGVTQSPTHLIKTRGQQVTLRCSSQSGHNTVSWYQQALGQGPQFIFQYYREEENGRGNFPPRFSGLQFPNYSSELNVNALELDDSALYLCASSLSYRENTGELFFGEGSRLTVL.

The V gene is TRBV5-1, the J gene TRBJ2-3, with TRBD2 matching over 10 bases. CDR3 length equals 14 residues. CDR1 is SGHRS and CDR2 is YFSETQ in the germline V gene. V was pared by 9 bases and J by 7 bases, with 11 bases of the junction left unmatched. For the CDR3, the DNA is TGCGCCACCAACAGCGGGGGGGCCGAGAATACGCAGTATTTT. Residues: CATNSGGAENTQYF.

This clonotype was picked up many times. CDR3 amino acids: CASSYFGRGGLNTEAFF. As DNA, the CDR3 is TGTGCCAGCAGTTATTTCGGACGGGGCGGATTGAACACTGAAGCTTTCTTT. The chain joins TRBV6-5 to TRBJ1-1; TRBD1 is a possible D gene (5 bases). The length of the CDR3 is 17 residues. V lost 3 bases to trimming and J lost 0 bases, with 17 bases between them. Germline V CDR1 and CDR2: MNHEY, SVGAGI.

This clonotype was observed at least ten times. The V gene is TRBV7-3, the J gene TRBJ2-1, with 8 bases that match TRBD1. The CDR3 loop spans 15 amino acids. Germline CDR1 reads SGHTA; CDR2 reads FQGTGA. Trimming cost V 5 bases and J 8 bases; bases outside gene matches: 11. CDR3 sequence reads: CASSLTGGEGDEQFF. The DNA of the CDR3 is TGTGCCAGCAGCCTCACAGGGGGTGAGGGGGATGAGCAGTTCTTC.

The table lists this clonotype with many counts. This chain joins TRBV12-3 or TRBV12-4 and TRBJ1-2, with D tentatively TRBD1 (5 bases). V dropped 3 bases and J dropped 0 bases, with 17 bases sitting between them. The CDR3 loop spans 17 amino acids. Here the CDR3 DNA reads TGTGCCAGCAGTTTTGACAGAGACCATTACGCTAACTATGGCTACACCTTC. Protein: CASSFDRDHYANYGYTF.

Sample share makes this clonotype medium-sized. V usage is TRBV4-3 and J usage is TRBJ2-3; D is unclear. The germline CDR1 and CDR2 sequences are LGHNA and YSLEER. V shed 0 bases and J shed 2 bases, with 6 bases lying between them. This CDR3 is 14 amino acids long. The DNA for the CDR3 is TGCGCCAGCAGCCAAGAGAGGAACACAGATACGCAGTATTTT. Translated, it gives CASSQERNTDTQYF.

The CDR3 DNA is TGTGCCAGCAGCTTGGGGACAGGACGGAGCAATCAGCCCCAGCATTTT. Amino acids: CASSLGTGRSNQPQHF. The gene calls are TRBV11-2 and TRBJ1-5, with 8 bases identical to TRBD1. J lost 1 base, V lost 3 bases, and 5 bases had no gene match. The CDR3 runs to 16 residues. The germline V gene encodes CDR1 SGHAT and CDR2 FQNNGV.

This clonotype was detected ten times or more. The chain carries TRBV19 and TRBJ1-1; D is perhaps TRBD1 (5 bases). The CDR3 length is 14 residues. Germline CDR1 reads LNHDA; CDR2 reads SQIVND (reference sequence). The V end was cut by 6 bases, the J end by 5 bases, with 16 bases between. This chain's CDR3 is CASRAVGVWTEAFF. The CDR3 nucleotides read TGTGCCAGTAGGGCGGTGGGGGTTTGGACTGAAGCTTTCTTT.

This clonotype was counted ten times or more. The chain employs TRBV5-1 and TRBJ2-2; D call uncertain. The CDR3 is 14 amino acids. Germline lookup yields CDR1 SGHRS and CDR2 YFSETQ. Between the trimmed V and J ends, which lost 3 bases and 6 bases, there was a span of 12 bases. CDR3 nucleotide sequence: TGCGCCAGCAGCTCCCAGACGGGTGCCGGGGAGCTGTTTTTT. This sequence encodes CASSSQTGAGELFF.

Ten or more counts support this clonotype. The J gene is TRBJ1-1, the V gene TRBV27; 8 positions match TRBD1. CDR3 length equals 13 residues. V lost 4 bases to trimming and J lost 7 bases; unmatched junction nucleotides: 5. Germline CDR1 MNHEY, CDR2 SMNVEV (reference sequence). This chain's CDR3 is CASSYTGGYEAFF. As DNA, the CDR3 is TGTGCCAGCAGTTATACAGGGGGATATGAAGCTTTCTTT.

This clonotype is labeled as medium-sized. This chain joins TRBV7-2 and TRBJ2-5, with TRBD2 identical over 10 bases. CDR1 SGHTA and CDR2 FQGNSA come from the germline V gene. After removal of 4 bases from V and 5 bases from J, the junction contained 7 bases not matched to a gene. The CDR3 runs 15 residues. The CDR3 spells CASSYLGTSAETQYF. CDR3 in DNA: TGTGCCAGCAGCTATCTAGGGACTAGCGCTGAGACCCAGTACTTC.

This clonotype is categorized as medium-sized. The chain uses TRBV9 and TRBJ2-1, with 12 bases aligning to TRBD2. The junction had 2 bases not matched to a gene; V was cut back by 2 bases and J by 2 bases. The CDR3 covers 16 residues. CDR1 is SGDLS and CDR2 is YYNGEE in the germline V gene. The CDR3 DNA reads as TGTGCCAGCAGCGTCTCTAGCGGGGGGGCCTACAATGAGCAGTTCTTC. Residues: CASSVSSGGAYNEQFF.

This clonotype has ten or more counts. The rearrangement joins TRBV6-5 to TRBJ1-5; D is uncertain. Looked up from germline, CDR1 is MNHEY and CDR2 is SVGAGI. The length of the CDR3 is 13 residues. The V and J ends lost 10 bases and 6 bases respectively, with 16 bases between them. CDR3 amino acids: CAIRLGHGQPQHF. In DNA, the CDR3 is TGTGCCATCCGACTAGGGCATGGTCAGCCCCAGCATTTT.

There are many counts of this clonotype. This chain links TRBV14 with TRBJ1-2; tentative D call: TRBD1 (6 bases). The CDR3 length is 13 residues. Trimming took off 2 bases at V and 6 bases at J, with 10 bases between the two ends. Germline V gives CDR1 SGHDN, CDR2 FVKESK. The CDR3 DNA reads TGTGCCAGCAGCCAACTCAGGGGTGATGGCTACACCTTC. Translated: CASSQLRGDGYTF.

The table lists this clonotype with many counts. V usage is TRBV2 and J usage is TRBJ2-3, with 11 bases fitting TRBD2. V lost 8 bases and J lost 10; bases outside the gene matches: 17. Germline V gene sequence: CDR1 SNHLY, CDR2 FYNNEI. CDR3 length equals 16 residues. CDR3 sequence: CASLRAASGGPDAQYF. CDR3 DNA: TGTGCCAGCTTGCGGGCTGCTAGCGGGGGGCCCGACGCGCAGTATTTT.

This clonotype showed up just a few times. The V call is TRBV12-3 or TRBV12-4, the J call TRBJ1-1; D ambiguous. V was clipped by 4 bases and J by 7 bases, with 16 bases between them. The CDR3 is made up of 14 amino acids. The CDR3: CASSSNQNGGEAFF. CDR3 in DNA: TGTGCCAGCAGTTCAAATCAGAATGGCGGTGAAGCTTTCTTT.